These T cell receptor beta chains were read from a single sample in a study of shared clonotypes between healthy human individuals. Profiling relied on immunoSEQ multiplex PCR, and the TCRdb table lists in-frame clones only, not all of them. The sample shows some 1.5 million clones, approximately 98% of them seen only once. Source material: naive CD4+ T cells sorted from blood. The receptors originated from a man aged 30 to 45 in good health. Each CDR3 is given without its conserved first and last residue.

TRBJ2-6,TRBV2,ASSDLGLGANVLT
TRBJ1-3,TRBV29-1,SGTGAPGNTIY
TRBJ1-4,TRBV7-9,ASSPGTGWGEKLF
TRBJ2-4,TRBV5-1,ASSLDTGGPIQY
TRBJ1-1,TRBV4-1,ASSQDPPQGRRGRYAF
TRBJ1-5,TRBV5-6,ASSLYPQGANQPQH
TRBJ2-1,TRBV11-2,ASSPSRRGEQF
TRBJ2-1,TRBV28,ASGSSGSYNEQF
TRBJ2-7,TRBV28,ASSLYPLGGVGEQY
TRBJ2-7,TRBV11-2,ASRGTSSHEQY
TRBJ2-5,TRBV5-1,ASSLVRAPQETQY
TRBJ1-3,TRBV7-3,ASSETGGNTIY
TRBJ2-5,TRBV7-2,ASSLGIVGGRETQY
TRBJ2-1,TRBV11-2,ASSERRSSSYNEQF
TRBJ1-5,TRBV15,ATSRDVVEQPQH
TRBJ2-1,TRBV6-5,ASTSSGRFNEQF
TRBJ2-1,TRBV9,ASGQGAGGYNEQF
TRBJ2-3,TRBV29-1,SAKTSGRSTDTQY
TRBJ2-1,TRBV5-1,ASSLAGTDSYNEQF
TRBJ1-4,TRBV19,ASSRIPAEKLF
TRBJ2-1,TRBV5-1,ASSSRTGRYNEQF